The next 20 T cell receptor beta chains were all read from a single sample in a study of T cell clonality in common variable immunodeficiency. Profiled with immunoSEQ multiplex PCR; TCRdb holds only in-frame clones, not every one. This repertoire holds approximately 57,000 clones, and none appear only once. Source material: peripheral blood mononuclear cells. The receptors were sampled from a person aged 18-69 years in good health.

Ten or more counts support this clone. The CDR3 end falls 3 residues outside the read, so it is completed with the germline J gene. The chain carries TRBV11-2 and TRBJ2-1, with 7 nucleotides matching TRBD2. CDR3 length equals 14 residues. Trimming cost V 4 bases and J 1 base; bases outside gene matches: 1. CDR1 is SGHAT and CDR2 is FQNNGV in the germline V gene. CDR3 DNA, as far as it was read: TGTGCCAGCAGCTCTAGCGGTTCCTACAATGAG. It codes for CASSSSGSYNE. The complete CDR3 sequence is CASSSSGSYNEQFF.

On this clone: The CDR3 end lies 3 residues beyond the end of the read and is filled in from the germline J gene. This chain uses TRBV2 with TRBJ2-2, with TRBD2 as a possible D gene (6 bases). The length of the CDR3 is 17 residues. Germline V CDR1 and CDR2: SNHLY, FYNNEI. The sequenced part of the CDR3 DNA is TGTGCCAGCAGTGAAGCGCGCCGTGGGACTGGCGGTTCACCG. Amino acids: CASSEARRGTGGSP. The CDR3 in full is CASSEARRGTGGSPLFF.

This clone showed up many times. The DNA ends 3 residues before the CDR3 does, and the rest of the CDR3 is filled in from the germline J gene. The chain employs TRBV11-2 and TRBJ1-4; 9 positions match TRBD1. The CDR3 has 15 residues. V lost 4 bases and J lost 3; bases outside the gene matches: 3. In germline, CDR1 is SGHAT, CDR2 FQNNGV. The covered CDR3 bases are TGTGCCAGCAGCTCGACAGGGGGTGCTAATGAAAAA. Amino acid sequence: CASSSTGGANEK. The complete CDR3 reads CASSSTGGANEKLFF.

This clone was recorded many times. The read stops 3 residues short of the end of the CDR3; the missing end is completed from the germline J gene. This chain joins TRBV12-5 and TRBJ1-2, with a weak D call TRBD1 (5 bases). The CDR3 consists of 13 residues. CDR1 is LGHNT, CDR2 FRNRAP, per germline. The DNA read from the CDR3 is TGTGCTAGTGGTTTCCTGGAGAAGGGGAGC. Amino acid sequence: CASGFLEKGS. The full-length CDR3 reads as CASGFLEKGSYTF.

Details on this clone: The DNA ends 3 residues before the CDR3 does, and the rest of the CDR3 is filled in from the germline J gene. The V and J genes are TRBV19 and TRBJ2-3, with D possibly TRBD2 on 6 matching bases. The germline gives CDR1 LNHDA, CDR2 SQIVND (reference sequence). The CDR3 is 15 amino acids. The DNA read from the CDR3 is TGTGCCAGTAGTCCAAGGGGAGGAGGCCAAGAGACG. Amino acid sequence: CASSPRGGGQET. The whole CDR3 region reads CASSPRGGGQETQYF.

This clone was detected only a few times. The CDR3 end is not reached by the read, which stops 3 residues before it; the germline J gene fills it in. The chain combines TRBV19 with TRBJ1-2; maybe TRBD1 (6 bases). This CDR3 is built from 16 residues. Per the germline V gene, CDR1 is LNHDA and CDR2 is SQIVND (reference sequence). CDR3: CASSPQPGLRTDTYTF. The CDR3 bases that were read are TGTGCCAGTAGTCCCCAACCGGGACTACGGACAGATACC.

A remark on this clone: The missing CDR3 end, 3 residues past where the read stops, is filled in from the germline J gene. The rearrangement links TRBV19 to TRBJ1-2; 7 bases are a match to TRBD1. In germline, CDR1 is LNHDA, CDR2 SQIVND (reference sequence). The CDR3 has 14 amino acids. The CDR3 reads CASSQAGGFYDYTF. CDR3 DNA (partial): TGTGCCAGTAGTCAAGCAGGGGGTTTCTACGAC.

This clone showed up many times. CDR3 residues: CASSLGKSYEQYF. CDR3 DNA (partial): TGTGCCAGCAGCTTGGGCAAATCCTACGAG. The chain couples TRBV7-2 to TRBJ2-7; D unclear. The read ends 3 residues early relative to the CDR3; the germline J gene fills the gap. Looked up from germline, CDR1 is SGHTA and CDR2 is FQGNSA. This CDR3 comprises 13 residues. V was trimmed by 3 bases and J by 1 base, leaving 7 bases between them. Drawing the rest from reference TRBV7-2 and TRBJ2-7, the complete variable domain is GAGVSQSPSNKVTEKGKDVELRCDPISGHTALYWYRQSLGQGLEFLIYFQGNSAPDKSGLPSDRFSAERTGGSVSTLTIQRTQQEDSAVYLCASSLGKSYEQYFGPGTRLTVT.

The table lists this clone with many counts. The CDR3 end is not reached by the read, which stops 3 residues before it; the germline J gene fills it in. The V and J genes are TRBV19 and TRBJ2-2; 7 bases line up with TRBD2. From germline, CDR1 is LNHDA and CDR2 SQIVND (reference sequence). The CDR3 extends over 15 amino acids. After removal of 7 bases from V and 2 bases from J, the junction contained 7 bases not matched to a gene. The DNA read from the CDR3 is TGTGCCAGTAACTGGGGGGGGTACAACACCGGGGAG. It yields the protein CASNWGGYNTGE. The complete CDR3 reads CASNWGGYNTGELFF.

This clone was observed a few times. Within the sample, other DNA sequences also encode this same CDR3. The CDR3 spells CASSIGGLAGDSYDYTF. CDR3 DNA (partial): TGTGCCAGTAGTATTGGAGGCCTAGCGGGAGACTCCTACGAC. The chain has TRBV19 and TRBJ1-2; no clear D gene. The read comes to an end 3 residues before the CDR3 does, leaving the germline J gene to fill in the end. The CDR3 sequence is 17 residues long. Germline V gives CDR1 LNHDA, CDR2 SQIVND (reference sequence).

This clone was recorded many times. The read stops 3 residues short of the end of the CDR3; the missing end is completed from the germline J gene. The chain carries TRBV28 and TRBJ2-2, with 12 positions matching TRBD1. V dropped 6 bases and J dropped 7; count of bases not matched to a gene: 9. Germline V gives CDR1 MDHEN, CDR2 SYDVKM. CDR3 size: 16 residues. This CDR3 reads CASRLAGTGGGGELFF. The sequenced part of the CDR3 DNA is TGTGCCAGCAGACTAGCAGGGACAGGGGGCGGCGGGGAG.

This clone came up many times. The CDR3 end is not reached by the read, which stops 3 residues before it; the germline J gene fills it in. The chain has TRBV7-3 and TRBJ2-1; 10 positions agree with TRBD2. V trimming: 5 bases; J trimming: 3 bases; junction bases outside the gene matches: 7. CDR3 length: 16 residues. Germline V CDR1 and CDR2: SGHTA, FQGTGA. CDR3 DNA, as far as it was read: TGTGCCAGCAGCCTTTCTTCTAGCGGGAGCTACAATGAG. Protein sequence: CASSLSSSGSYNE. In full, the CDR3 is CASSLSSSGSYNEQFF.

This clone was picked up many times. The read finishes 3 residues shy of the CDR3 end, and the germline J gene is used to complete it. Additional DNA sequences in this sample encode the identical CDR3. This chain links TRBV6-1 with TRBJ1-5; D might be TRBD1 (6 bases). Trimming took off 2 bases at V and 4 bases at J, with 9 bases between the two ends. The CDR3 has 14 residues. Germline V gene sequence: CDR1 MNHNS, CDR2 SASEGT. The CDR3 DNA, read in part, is TGTGCCAGCAGTGAATCAACAGGGAATCAGCCC. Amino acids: CASSESTGNQP. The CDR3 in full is CASSESTGNQPQHF.

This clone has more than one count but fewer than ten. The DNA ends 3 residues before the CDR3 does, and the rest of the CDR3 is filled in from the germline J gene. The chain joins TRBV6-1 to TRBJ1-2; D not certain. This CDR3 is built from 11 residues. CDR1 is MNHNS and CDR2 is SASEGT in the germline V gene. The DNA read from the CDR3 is TGTGCCAGCAGTGTTAACACCGAC. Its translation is CASSVNTD. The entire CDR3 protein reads CASSVNTDYTF.

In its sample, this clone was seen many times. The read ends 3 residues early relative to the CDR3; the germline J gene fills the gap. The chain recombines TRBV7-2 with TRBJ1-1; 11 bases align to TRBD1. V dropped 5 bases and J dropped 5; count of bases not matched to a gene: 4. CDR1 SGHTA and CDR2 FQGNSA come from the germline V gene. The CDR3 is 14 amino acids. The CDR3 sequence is CASSRRDRGTEAFF. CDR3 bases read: TGTGCCAGCAGCCGCCGGGACAGGGGGACTGAA.

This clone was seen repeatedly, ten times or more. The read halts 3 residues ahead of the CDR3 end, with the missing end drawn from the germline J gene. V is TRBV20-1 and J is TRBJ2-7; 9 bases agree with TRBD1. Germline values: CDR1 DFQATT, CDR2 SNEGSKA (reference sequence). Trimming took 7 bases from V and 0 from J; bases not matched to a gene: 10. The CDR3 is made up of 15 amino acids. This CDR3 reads CSGAPGTGSSYEQYF. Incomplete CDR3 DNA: TGCAGTGGTGCCCCCGGGACAGGGAGCTCCTACGAG.

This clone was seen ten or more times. CDR3 residues: CASSLRDTQETQYF. The sequenced part of the CDR3 DNA is TGTGCCAGCAGCTTACGGGACACCCAAGAGACC. The chain combines TRBV7-9 with TRBJ2-5; D possibly corresponds to TRBD1 (6 bases). The missing CDR3 end, 3 residues past where the read stops, is filled in from the germline J gene. CDR3 length: 14 amino acids. Per the germline V gene, CDR1 is SEHNR and CDR2 is FQNEAQ (reference sequence). The V end lost 2 bases, the J end lost 1 base, and 8 bases lay between the germline ends.

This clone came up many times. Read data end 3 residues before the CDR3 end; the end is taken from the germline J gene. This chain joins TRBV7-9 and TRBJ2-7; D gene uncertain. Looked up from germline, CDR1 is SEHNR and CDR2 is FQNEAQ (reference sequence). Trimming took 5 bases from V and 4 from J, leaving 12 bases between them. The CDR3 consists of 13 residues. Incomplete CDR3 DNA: TGTGCCAGCAGCCCCCCGACTCTTTACGAG. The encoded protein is CASSPPTLYE. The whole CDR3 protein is CASSPPTLYEQYF.

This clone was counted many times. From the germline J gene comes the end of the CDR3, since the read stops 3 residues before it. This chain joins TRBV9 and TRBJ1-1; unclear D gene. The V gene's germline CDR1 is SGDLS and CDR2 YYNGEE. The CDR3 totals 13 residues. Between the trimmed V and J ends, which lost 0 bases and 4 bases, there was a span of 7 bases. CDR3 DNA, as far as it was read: TGTGCCAGCAGCGTAGGGGCGGGCACTGAA. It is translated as CASSVGAGTE. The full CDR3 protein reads CASSVGAGTEAFF.

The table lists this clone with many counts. The CDR3 DNA, read in part, is TGCAGTGCAACTAGCGGGGCCAAAAACATT. Protein sequence: CSATSGAKNI. The full CDR3 is CSATSGAKNIQYF. The chain recombines TRBV20-1 with TRBJ2-4; 9 nucleotides line up with TRBD2. The read is 3 residues too short to cover the CDR3 end, so that end is filled in from the germline J gene. Germline CDR1 and CDR2: DFQATT and SNEGSKA (reference sequence). J lost 1 base, V lost 6 bases, and 1 base had no gene match. The CDR3 is made up of 13 amino acids.